One TCR beta chain is described in this entry. As yet, its antigen is unknown. At one boundary the junction diverges from the germline segment, which might be a read error. Other nucleotide sequences in the sample specify the same CDR3. The data were taken from a study of OX40 agonist ivuxolimab in advanced cancers. Study at large: All patients had ivuxolimab intravenously every 2 weeks at 0.01 to 10 mg/kg. Enrollees could have had prior anti-PD-1, anti-PD-L1 or anti-CTLA-4 therapy, which about 40% had received. Study outcomes and limitations: At 0.1 to 3.0 mg/kg and by week 6, CD4+ and CD8+ T cells in the blood had expanded clonally. There were, on average, more expanded clones in CD8+ T cells than in CD4+.

Clones were sequenced by immunoSEQ multiplex PCR, and TCRdb holds only the in-frame ones, with some missing. The sample has approximately 40,000 clones, 82% seen once. The sample here was CD4+ or CD8+ T cells sorted from blood, taken in a trial of the OX40 agonist ivuxolimab. The receptor was derived from an adult with an advanced solid tumor such as melanoma, head and neck, liver or kidney cancer.

CDR3 in DNA: TGTGCCAGCAGCACCCGTGGGGACAGGTCGGTAAACACTGAGGCTTTCTTT. It translates to CASSTRGDRSVNTEAFF. This rearrangement joins TRBV9 to TRBJ1-1; 8 bases align to TRBD1. The CDR3 runs 17 residues. Germline assignment: CDR1 SGDLS and CDR2 YYNGEE.